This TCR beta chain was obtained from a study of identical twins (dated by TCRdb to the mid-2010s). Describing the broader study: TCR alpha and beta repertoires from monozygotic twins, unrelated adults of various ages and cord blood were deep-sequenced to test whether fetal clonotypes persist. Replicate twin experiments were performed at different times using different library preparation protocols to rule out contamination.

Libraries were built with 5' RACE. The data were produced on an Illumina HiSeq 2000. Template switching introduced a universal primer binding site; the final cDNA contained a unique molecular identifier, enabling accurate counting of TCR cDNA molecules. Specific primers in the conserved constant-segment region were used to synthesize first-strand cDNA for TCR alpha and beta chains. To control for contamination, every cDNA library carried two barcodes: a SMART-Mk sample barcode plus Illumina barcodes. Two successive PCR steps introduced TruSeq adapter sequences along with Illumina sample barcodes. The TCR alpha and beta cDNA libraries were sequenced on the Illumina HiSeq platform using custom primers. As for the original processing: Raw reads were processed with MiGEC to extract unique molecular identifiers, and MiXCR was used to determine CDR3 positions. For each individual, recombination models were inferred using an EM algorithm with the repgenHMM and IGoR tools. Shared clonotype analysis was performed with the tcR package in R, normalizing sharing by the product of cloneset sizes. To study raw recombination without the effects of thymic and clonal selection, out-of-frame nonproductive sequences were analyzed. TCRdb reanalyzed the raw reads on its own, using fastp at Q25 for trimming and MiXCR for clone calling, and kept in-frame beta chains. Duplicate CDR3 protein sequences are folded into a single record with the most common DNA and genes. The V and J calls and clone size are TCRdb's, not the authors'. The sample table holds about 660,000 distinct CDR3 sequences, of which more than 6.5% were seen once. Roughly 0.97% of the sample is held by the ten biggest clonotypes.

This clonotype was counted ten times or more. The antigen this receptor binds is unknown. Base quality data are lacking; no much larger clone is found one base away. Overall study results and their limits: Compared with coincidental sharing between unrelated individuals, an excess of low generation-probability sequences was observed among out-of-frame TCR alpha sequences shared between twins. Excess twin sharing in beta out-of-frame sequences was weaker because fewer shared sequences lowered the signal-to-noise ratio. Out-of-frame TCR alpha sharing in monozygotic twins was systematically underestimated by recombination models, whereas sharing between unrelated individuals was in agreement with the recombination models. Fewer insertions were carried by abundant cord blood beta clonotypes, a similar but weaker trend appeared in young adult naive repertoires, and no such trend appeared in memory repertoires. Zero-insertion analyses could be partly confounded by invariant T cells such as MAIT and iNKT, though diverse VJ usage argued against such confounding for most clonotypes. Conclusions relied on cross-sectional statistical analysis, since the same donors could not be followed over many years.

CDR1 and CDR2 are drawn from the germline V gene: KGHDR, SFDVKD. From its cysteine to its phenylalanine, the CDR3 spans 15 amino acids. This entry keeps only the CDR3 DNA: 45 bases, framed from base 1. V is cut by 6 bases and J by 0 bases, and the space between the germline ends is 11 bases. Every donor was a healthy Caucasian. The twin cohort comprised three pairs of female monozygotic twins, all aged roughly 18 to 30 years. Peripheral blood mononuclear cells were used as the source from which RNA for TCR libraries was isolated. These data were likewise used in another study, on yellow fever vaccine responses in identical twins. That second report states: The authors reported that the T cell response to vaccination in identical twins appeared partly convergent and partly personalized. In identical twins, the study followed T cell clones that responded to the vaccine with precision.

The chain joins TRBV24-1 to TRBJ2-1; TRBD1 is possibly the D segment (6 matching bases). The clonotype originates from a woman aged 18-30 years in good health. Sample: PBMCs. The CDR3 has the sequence CATSQGQSSYNEQFF. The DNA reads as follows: TGTGCCACCAGTCAGGGGCAGAGCTCCTACAATGAGCAGTTCTTC.